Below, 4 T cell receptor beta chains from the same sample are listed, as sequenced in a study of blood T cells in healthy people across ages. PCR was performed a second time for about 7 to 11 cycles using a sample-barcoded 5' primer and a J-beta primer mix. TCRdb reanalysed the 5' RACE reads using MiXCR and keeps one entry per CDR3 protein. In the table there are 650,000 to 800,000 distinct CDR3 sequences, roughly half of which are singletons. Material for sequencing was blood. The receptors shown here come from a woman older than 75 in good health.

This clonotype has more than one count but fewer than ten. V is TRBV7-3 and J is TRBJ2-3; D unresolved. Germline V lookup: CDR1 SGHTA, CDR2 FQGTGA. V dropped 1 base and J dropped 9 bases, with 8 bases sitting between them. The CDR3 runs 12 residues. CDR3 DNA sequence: TGTGCCAGCAGCTTAAAAGGCTCGACGCAGTATTTT. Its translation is CASSLKGSTQYF. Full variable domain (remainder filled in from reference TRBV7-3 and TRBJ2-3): GAGVSQTPSNKVTEKGKYVELRCDPISGHTALYWYRQSLGQGPEFLIYFQGTGAADDSGLPNDRFFAVRPEGSVSTLKIQRTERGDSAVYLCASSLKGSTQYFGPGTRLTVL.

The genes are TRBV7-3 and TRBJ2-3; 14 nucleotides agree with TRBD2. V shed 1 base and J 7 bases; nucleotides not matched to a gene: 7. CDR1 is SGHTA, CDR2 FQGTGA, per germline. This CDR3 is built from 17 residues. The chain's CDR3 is CASSLMGLAGARNTQYF. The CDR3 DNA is TGTGCCAGCAGCTTAATGGGACTAGCGGGGGCCCGAAATACGCAGTATTTT.

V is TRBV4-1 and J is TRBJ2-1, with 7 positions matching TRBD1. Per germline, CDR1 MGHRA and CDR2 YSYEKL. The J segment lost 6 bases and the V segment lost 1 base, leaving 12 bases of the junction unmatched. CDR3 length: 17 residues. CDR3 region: CASSQGLLRQGGNEQFF. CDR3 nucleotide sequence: TGCGCCAGCAGCCAAGGCCTCCTGAGACAGGGCGGCAATGAGCAGTTCTTC.

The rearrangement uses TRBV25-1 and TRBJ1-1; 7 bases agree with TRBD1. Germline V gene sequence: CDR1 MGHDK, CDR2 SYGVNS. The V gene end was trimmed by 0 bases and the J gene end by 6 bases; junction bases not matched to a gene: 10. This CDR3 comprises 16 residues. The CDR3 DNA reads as TGTGCCAGCAGTGAATATCGACAGGGAGGCAAACCTGAAGCTTTCTTT. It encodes CASSEYRQGGKPEAFF.